The clone carrying this TCR beta chain was observed a handful of times. Its specificity is not known. It was through 5'RACE template switching that TCR cDNA was made, with a universal primer site and UMIs added. TCRdb reanalysed the 5' RACE reads using MiXCR and keeps one entry per CDR3 protein. Of about 260,000 distinct CDR3 sequences detected, 10% to 15% appear once; the ten largest clones hold roughly 0.5%. The source of the sample is a study of T cells after yellow fever vaccination. Study background: For low cell numbers, libraries were made with SMART-Seq v4 Ultra Low Input. Study results and caveats: A small proportion of clonotypes was detected in both the CD4 and CD8 compartments. Most primary-vaccination clones recurred post-booster (around 97% CD4, just over 85% CD8).

Deletions cut 3 bases from V and 2 bases from J, with 11 bases between. There are 15 residues in the CDR3. Germline lookup yields CDR1 MNHNS and CDR2 SASEGT. This clonotype was obtained from a young man who received the YFV17D yellow fever vaccine. Material: CD4+ T cells sorted from PBMCs, obtained 45 days after the yellow fever booster vaccination. The chain recombines TRBV6-1 with TRBJ2-1; a weak D match, TRBD2 (6 bases). For the CDR3, the DNA is TGTGCCAGCAGTGAGCGGGACTCGACCTACAATGAGCAGTTCTTC. It codes for CASSERDSTYNEQFF.